The clone carrying this T cell receptor beta chain was found many times. Its antigen is as yet unknown. The data are from a study of CD8 T cells in ankylosing spondylitis. TCRdb re-analysed the 5' RACE reads in MiXCR, keeping a single row per CDR3 protein. Here the sample spans 200,000 or so distinct CDR3 sequences, roughly 25% being singletons. The CDR3 is 15 amino acids. Trimming cost V 3 bases and J 3 bases, with 14 bases left between them. The germline V gene encodes CDR1 LNHNV and CDR2 YYDKDF (reference sequence). Study conclusions and caveats: According to the report, clones linked to the disease were significantly enriched in matched synovial fluid samples taken from ankylosing spondylitis patients.

Sequenced material: blood, either unsorted or a sorted T cell fraction (not recorded which). This receptor was taken from a male donor with ankylosing spondylitis or in good health (not recorded which). This chain connects TRBV15 to TRBJ2-5, with D unresolved. CDR3 amino acids: CATSSALGSEETQYF. The CDR3 nucleotides are TGTGCCACCAGCAGTGCCTTGGGATCCGAAGAGACCCAGTACTTC.